These 22 T cell receptor beta chains were all obtained from the same sample, sequenced in a study of regulatory T cells in long-lasting Graves disease. Assembly of TCR beta libraries relied on iRepertoire HTBI primers together with Arm-PCR of CDR3 regions. From the multiplex PCR reads, TCRdb called clonotypes with MiXCR, one entry per CDR3 protein. The table lists 400,000 to 550,000 distinct CDR3 sequences, less than 20% of them singletons. The sample's time point: newly diagnosed GD, antithyroid drugs for less than 3 months. PBMC-derived RNA was used for the TCR library. These data were likewise used in another study, on T cells in Graves' hyperthyroidism and ophthalmopathy.

Source: peripheral blood mononuclear cells (PBMCs), taken at new diagnosis, from a patient treated with antithyroid drugs. The source of these receptors is a woman aged 18 to 35 with Graves disease.

This clonotype appeared a few times. The rearrangement joins TRBV28 to TRBJ1-6; D not resolved. This CDR3 contains 15 residues. Germline V lookup: CDR1 MDHEN, CDR2 SYDVKM. Trimming stripped 6 bases from V and 7 bases from J, with 16 bases between. The CDR3 protein is CASSTGPPSNSPLHF. The CDR3 region has the DNA TGTGCCAGCAGCACGGGTCCCCCGTCAAATTCACCCCTCCACTTT.

This clonotype was recorded a few times. CDR3 amino acids: CASSEILAGAKNEQFF. CDR3 DNA sequence: TGTGCCAGCAGTGAAATCCTAGCGGGAGCTAAGAATGAGCAGTTCTTC. The rearrangement links TRBV6-1 to TRBJ2-1, with 10 bases identical to TRBD2. V shed 2 bases and J 7 bases; nucleotides not matched to a gene: 8. CDR1 is MNHNS and CDR2 is SASEGT in the germline V gene. The CDR3 is made up of 16 amino acids.

In nucleotides, the CDR3 is TGTGCCAGCAGTGGTGGGGTCGCGGACACTGAAGCTTTCTTT. Translating it yields CASSGGVADTEAFF. V and J are TRBV28 and TRBJ1-1; D uncertain. The CDR3 runs to 14 residues. Trimming took 5 bases from V and 3 from J, leaving 13 bases between them. Germline V gives CDR1 MDHEN, CDR2 SYDVKM.

This clonotype was recorded many times. J is TRBJ2-7 and V is TRBV15; 11 bases line up with TRBD2. From germline, CDR1 is LNHNV and CDR2 YYDKDF (reference sequence). The CDR3 sequence is 14 residues long. Losses at the gene ends were 4 bases for V and 4 bases for J; bases not matched to a gene: 3. The CDR3 region is CATSKTSGSYEQYF. CDR3 DNA: TGTGCCACCAGCAAAACTAGCGGGAGTTACGAGCAGTACTTC.

This clonotype was counted ten times or more. The V call is TRBV27, the J call TRBJ2-3, with D tentatively TRBD2 (6 bases). The germline V and J ends were trimmed by 2 bases and 2 bases, with 14 bases remaining between them. Per the germline V gene, CDR1 is MNHEY and CDR2 is SMNVEV (reference sequence). The CDR3 is 16 amino acids. Here the CDR3 DNA reads TGTGCCAGCAGTTTAATCCGGGACTCCCTCACAGATACGCAGTATTTT. Protein sequence: CASSLIRDSLTDTQYF.

In DNA, the CDR3 is TGTGCCAGCAGTTTCGGCGGGACAGGGGGTTACGAGCAGTACTTC. Encoded protein: CASSFGGTGGYEQYF. V usage is TRBV28 and J usage is TRBJ2-7; 11 bases agree with TRBD1. The CDR3 is 15 amino acids. The ends lost 3 bases at V and 4 bases at J; junction bases unmatched: 5. Germline V gives CDR1 MDHEN, CDR2 SYDVKM.

This clonotype was seen at least ten times. J is TRBJ2-7 and V is TRBV27, with 7 bases identical to TRBD1. V lost 3 bases, J lost 6 bases, and 14 bases stayed unmatched. Germline values: CDR1 MNHEY, CDR2 SMNVEV (reference sequence). The CDR3 sequence is 16 residues long. CDR3 amino acids: CASSLKAGTATGEQYF. DNA of the CDR3: TGTGCCAGCAGTTTGAAAGCCGGGACAGCGACGGGCGAGCAGTACTTC.

This clonotype was observed at least ten times. V and J are TRBV7-3 and TRBJ1-1; D call uncertain. The CDR3 has 15 amino acids. The germline CDR1 and CDR2 sequences are SGHTA and FQGTGA. V was cut by 2 bases and J by 2 bases, with 12 bases left in between. This chain's CDR3 is CASSLLRLENTEAFF. Written as DNA, the CDR3 is TGTGCCAGCAGCTTACTGCGGCTAGAAAACACTGAAGCTTTCTTT.

This clonotype occurred a few times. The genes are TRBV25-1 and TRBJ1-2, with a weak D call TRBD1 (5 bases). CDR3 size: 15 residues. Trimming pared 1 base from V and 0 bases from J, leaving 9 bases between. Germline CDR1 reads MGHDK; CDR2 reads SYGVNS. CDR3 protein: CASSESGISNYGYTF. The CDR3 bases are TGTGCCAGCAGTGAATCAGGGATCTCTAACTATGGCTACACCTTC.

This clonotype occurred a few times. V and J are TRBV28 and TRBJ1-3; weak D call: TRBD1 (5 bases). Germline CDR1 is MDHEN and CDR2 is SYDVKM. Trimming took off 8 bases at V and 0 bases at J, with 14 bases between the two ends. The CDR3 runs to 15 residues. CDR3 nucleotide sequence: TGTGCCAGCGGACCCAGGGTTGCCTCTGGAAACACCATATATTTT. The encoded protein is CASGPRVASGNTIYF.

Only a few counts were recorded for this clonotype. The chain uses TRBV4-3 and TRBJ1-5, with D perhaps TRBD1 (5 bases). The V and J ends lost 0 bases and 5 bases respectively, with 11 bases between them. The CDR3 is 15 residues long. CDR1 and CDR2 from the germline V gene are LGHNA and YSLEER. CDR3 region: CASSQEHRYYQPQHF. CDR3 DNA: TGCGCCAGCAGCCAAGAGCACAGGTACTATCAGCCCCAGCATTTT.

With regard to this clonotype: With a much larger clone just one base away, this may be a read error. This chain joins TRBV6-2 or TRBV6-3 and TRBJ2-1; TRBD2 matches at 7 bases. The CDR3 totals 14 residues. V dropped 2 bases and J dropped 10; count of bases not matched to a gene: 8. Per the germline V gene, CDR1 is MNHEY and CDR2 is SVGEGT. The CDR3 here is CASSYNGRIDEQFF. CDR3 nucleotides: TGTGCCAGCAGTTACAACGGGAGGATCGACGAGCAGTTCTTC.

As to this clonotype: A read error may account for a junction end that differs from germline. V and J are TRBV24-1 and TRBJ2-5; maybe TRBD2 (6 bases). The CDR3 loop spans 16 amino acids. Germline V gene sequence: CDR1 KGHDR, CDR2 SFDVKD. This CDR3 reads CATSDYRETTKEIQYF. CDR3 nucleotides: TGTGCCACCAGTGATTACCGGGAGACCACGAAAGAGATCCAGTACTTC.

The chain couples TRBV12-5 to TRBJ2-2; D might be TRBD1 (6 bases). From germline, CDR1 is LGHNT and CDR2 FRNRAP. Deletions cut 10 bases from V and 2 bases from J, with 17 bases between. This CDR3 is 15 amino acids long. In DNA form, the CDR3 reads TGTGCTAACATCCCGGGACACCCAAACACCGGGGAGCTGTTTTTT. Its translation: CANIPGHPNTGELFF.

This clonotype was picked up many times. The rearrangement uses TRBV5-1 and TRBJ2-3; D unresolved. This CDR3 comprises 15 residues. Per germline, CDR1 SGHRS and CDR2 YFSETQ. Trimming pared 1 base from V and 2 bases from J, leaving 11 bases between. The CDR3 reads CASSLLATNTDTQYF. The CDR3 nucleotides are TGCGCCAGCAGCTTGCTTGCCACAAACACAGATACGCAGTATTTT.

The CDR3 region is CAVGGTQNYNEQFF. Written as DNA, the CDR3 is TGTGCCGTCGGGGGGACGCAGAACTACAATGAGCAGTTCTTC. This chain connects TRBV28 to TRBJ2-1, with 7 bases that match TRBD2. Trimming at V came to 11 bases and at J to 3 bases, leaving 10 bases not matched to a gene. Germline assignment: CDR1 MDHEN and CDR2 SYDVKM. The CDR3 is 14 residues long.

This clonotype was observed at least ten times. The chain uses TRBV12-3 or TRBV12-4 and TRBJ2-5; 11 nucleotides match TRBD2. This CDR3 region has 15 residues. Losses at the gene ends were 8 bases for V and 4 bases for J; bases not matched to a gene: 9. This CDR3 reads CASRGTSGGGETQYF. CDR3 bases: TGTGCCAGCCGAGGGACTAGCGGTGGGGGAGAGACCCAGTACTTC.

To note about this clonotype: This may come from a read error, since a much larger clone is one base off. V gene TRBV6-1 combines with J gene TRBJ2-5; 9 bases agree with TRBD1. The CDR3 spans 15 residues. Looked up from germline, CDR1 is MNHNS and CDR2 is SASEGT. Trimming took 6 bases from V and 7 from J; bases not matched to a gene: 12. CDR3 sequence reads: CASSHRTGTGRTQYF. The DNA for the CDR3 is TGTGCCAGCAGCCATCGTACCGGGACAGGGAGGACCCAGTACTTC.

To note about this clonotype: This may arise from a read error, as a much more abundant clone is one base away. V is TRBV6-1 and J is TRBJ2-2; a weak D match, TRBD2 (5 bases). Germline CDR1 and CDR2: MNHNS and SASEGT. The CDR3 consists of 13 residues. This CDR3 is CASTHTATGELSF. The DNA of the CDR3 is TGTGCCAGCACCCACACTGCCACCGGGGAGCTGTCTTTT.

The V call is TRBV19, the J call TRBJ1-1, with D unresolved. Trimming removed 3 bases from V and 0 bases from J, with 5 bases in between. This CDR3 is built from 13 residues. In germline, CDR1 is LNHDA, CDR2 SQIVND (reference sequence). Here the CDR3 DNA reads TGTGCCAGTAGTATTAAGGTGAACACTGAAGCTTTCTTT. Protein product: CASSIKVNTEAFF.

There are a few counts of this clonotype. The V gene is TRBV7-9, the J gene TRBJ1-1; possible D gene TRBD1, 5 bases. The germline V gene encodes CDR1 SEHNR and CDR2 FQNEAQ (reference sequence). The CDR3 runs to 13 residues. V lost 3 bases and J 6 bases, leaving 11 bases between the germline ends. CDR3 residues: CASSFSGSAEAFF. Here the CDR3 DNA reads TGTGCCAGCAGCTTCTCAGGGTCGGCTGAAGCTTTCTTT.

With regard to this clonotype: A much larger clone sits a single nucleotide away, making a read error possible. The chain couples TRBV18 to TRBJ2-5; D assignment may be TRBD1 or TRBD2 (5 bases each). The J call is doubtful: the DNA matches TRBJ2-1 better. CDR1 is KGHSH, CDR2 LQKENI, per germline. CDR3 length equals 14 residues. Written as DNA, the CDR3 is TGTGCCAGCTCACCCGGGACGCAGGTCAATGGGCAGTTCTTC. Amino acids: CASSPGTQVNGQFF.